This record concerns one TCR beta chain sequence. This CDR3 comprises 14 residues. Trimming removed 7 bases from V and 7 bases from J; junction bases left unmatched: 10. Germline V CDR1 and CDR2: MNHEY, SVGAGI. These data originate in a study of blood T cell repertoires in COVID-19. Study-wide background: Samples came from the United States, Italy and Spain, spanning acute and convalescent COVID-19. From T cells, B-cell-depleted T cells, or PBMCs came the material, which was cDNA or gDNA.

In the study's own analysis: Counts of nucleated cells, estimated from reference gene primer amplification, were obtained. Sequencing was performed with immunoSEQ multiplex PCR; in TCRdb, only in-frame clones are kept and a portion is missing. V, J and clone size were drawn from that table, and D and trimming were deduced from the DNA. This table has 80,000 to 100,000 clones, around nine tenths appearing once. Sequences were obtained from peripheral blood. The genes are TRBV6-5 and TRBJ1-1; 9 bases are a match to TRBD1. The sequence was obtained from a man aged 45-60 years with acute or convalescent COVID-19. The CDR3 spells CASKRTGEEGEAFF. Here the CDR3 DNA reads TGTGCCAGCAAGCGGACAGGGGAAGAGGGTGAAGCTTTCTTT.